Following are 23 T cell receptor beta chains from one sample sequenced in a study of OX40 agonist ivuxolimab in advanced cancers. Method: immunoSEQ multiplex PCR; TCRdb's copy keeps in-frame clones and lacks some. The table shows around 150,000 clones, with over 75% occurring only once. This specimen consisted of CD4+ or CD8+ T cells sorted from blood, obtained in a trial of the OX40 agonist ivuxolimab. These receptors came from an adult with an advanced solid tumor such as melanoma, head and neck, liver or kidney cancer.

This clone was observed a few times. The chain is built from TRBV28 and TRBJ2-7, with no clear D. The CDR3 is made up of 15 amino acids. Trimming shortened V by 2 bases and J by 3 bases, and 14 bases separated the two germline ends. Germline values: CDR1 MDHEN, CDR2 SYDVKM. The CDR3 region is CASSLARHRVYEQYF. CDR3 bases: TGTGCCAGCAGTTTAGCGAGGCACAGAGTCTACGAGCAGTACTTC.

The chain recombines TRBV9 with TRBJ1-5; D unresolved. CDR1 and CDR2 (germline): SGDLS, YYNGEE. The V and J ends lost 0 bases and 6 bases respectively, with 10 bases between them. The CDR3 loop spans 14 amino acids. CDR3 loop: CASSVGDKGQPQHF. CDR3 coding DNA: TGTGCCAGCAGCGTAGGAGATAAGGGTCAGCCCCAGCATTTT. The variable domain in full, completed from reference TRBV9 and TRBJ1-5, reads DSGVTQTPKHLITATGQRVTLRCSPRSGDLSVYWYQQSLDQGLQFLIQYYNGEERAKGNILERFSAQQFPDLHSELNLSSLELGDSALYFCASSVGDKGQPQHFGDGTRLSIL.

The genes are TRBV5-1 and TRBJ2-7; TRBD2 might be the D (6 bases). V lost 0 bases and J lost 1, with 17 bases in between. This CDR3 spans 17 amino acids. Germline CDR1 and CDR2: SGHRS and YFSETQ. DNA of the CDR3: TGCGCCAGCAGCTTGGCTCGGGAGTCGGAGGTGTCCTACGAGCAGTACTTC. It is translated as CASSLARESEVSYEQYF. Variable domain in full (rest from reference TRBV5-1 and TRBJ2-7): KAGVTQTPRYLIKTRGQQVTLSCSPISGHRSVSWYQQTPGQGLQFLFEYFSETQRNKGNFPGRFSGRQFSNSRSEMNVSTLELGDSALYLCASSLARESEVSYEQYFGPGTRLTVT.

This chain joins TRBV15 and TRBJ2-5; 14 nucleotides line up with TRBD2. The CDR3 is 18 residues long. The V gene's germline CDR1 is LNHNV and CDR2 YYDKDF (reference sequence). The junction had 4 bases not matched to a gene; V was cut back by 1 base and J by 0 bases. This CDR3 reads CATSRARTSGGYQETQYF. CDR3 nucleotide sequence: TGTGCCACCAGCAGAGCACGGACTAGCGGGGGGTACCAAGAGACCCAGTACTTC.

This clone was counted only a few times. The chain couples TRBV10-1 to TRBJ2-7, with 9 positions matching TRBD2. V trimming: 3 bases; J trimming: 5 bases; junction bases outside the gene matches: 5. The CDR3 contains 14 residues. In germline, CDR1 is WNHNN, CDR2 SYGVQD (reference sequence). CDR3 sequence: CASSDGGRANEQYF. The CDR3 DNA reads as TGCGCCAGCAGTGACGGCGGGAGGGCAAACGAGCAGTACTTC.

This chain links TRBV15 with TRBJ1-3; D unresolved. Trimming left V 0 bases short and J 2 bases short, with 8 bases between. The CDR3 runs to 15 residues. CDR1 is LNHNV, CDR2 YYDKDF, per germline (reference sequence). The CDR3 bases are TGTGCCACCAGCAGAGAGGTTGTACCTGGAAACACCATATATTTT. It is translated as CATSREVVPGNTIYF.

The chain recombines TRBV5-4 with TRBJ1-1; 8 positions agree with TRBD1. The CDR3 runs 12 residues. The germline V gene encodes CDR1 SGHNT and CDR2 YYREEE (reference sequence). Unmatched junction bases numbered 2, after V lost 0 bases and J lost 10 bases. CDR3 amino acids: CASSLAGGVAFF. In nucleotides, the CDR3 is TGTGCCAGCAGCTTGGCAGGGGGCGTAGCTTTCTTT.

The J gene is TRBJ2-1, the V gene TRBV18; D is uncertain. Germline V lookup: CDR1 KGHSH, CDR2 LQKENI. V lost 1 base to trimming and J lost 1 base, with 8 bases between them. There are 15 residues in the CDR3. The CDR3 loop reads CASSPQSGSYNEQFF. CDR3 sequence (DNA): TGTGCCAGCTCACCACAGTCCGGATCCTACAATGAGCAGTTCTTC.

The CDR3 DNA reads as TGTGCCAGCAGCGTAGGCGACACGTCCTACGAGCAGTACTTC. Its protein is CASSVGDTSYEQYF. The chain couples TRBV9 to TRBJ2-7; D not resolved. This CDR3 contains 14 residues. The V gene lost 0 bases and the J gene lost 1 base, with 8 bases spanning the gap. Germline CDR1 reads SGDLS; CDR2 reads YYNGEE.

This chain connects TRBV30 to TRBJ2-3, with 10 positions matching TRBD2. V was clipped by 4 bases and J by 7 bases; unmatched bases: 5. Germline CDR1 reads GTSNPN; CDR2 reads SVGIG (reference sequence). CDR3 size: 13 residues. The CDR3 nucleotides are TGTGCCTGGAAAGCGGGAGGGCCGTATACGCAGTATTTT. Its translation: CAWKAGGPYTQYF.

The V gene is TRBV5-1, the J gene TRBJ2-5, with D perhaps being TRBD1 or TRBD2 (6 bases each). The length of the CDR3 is 14 residues. V was clipped by 0 bases and J by 5 bases, with 11 bases between them. Germline V CDR1 and CDR2: SGHRS, YFSETQ. This CDR3 is CASSLGGARETQYF. In nucleotides, the CDR3 is TGCGCCAGCAGCTTGGGGGGGGCGCGGGAGACCCAGTACTTC.

This chain links TRBV29-1 with TRBJ2-5; weak D call: TRBD2 (6 bases). In germline, CDR1 is SQVTM, CDR2 ANQGSEA. This CDR3 spans 13 amino acids. V lost 5 bases and J lost 5, with 15 bases in between. The CDR3 here is CSVQTSLGETQYF. The CDR3 nucleotides read TGCAGCGTTCAGACTAGTTTAGGGGAGACCCAGTACTTC. Drawing the rest from reference TRBV29-1 and TRBJ2-5, the complete variable domain is SAVISQKPSRDICQRGTSLTIQCQVDSQVTMMFWYRQQPGQSLTLIATANQGSEATYESGFVIDKFPISRPNLTFSTLTVSNMSPEDSSIYLCSVQTSLGETQYFGPGTRLLVL.

Here the CDR3 reads CASSRGLAANQETQYF. Written as DNA, the CDR3 is TGCGCCAGCAGCCGAGGACTAGCGGCTAACCAAGAGACCCAGTACTTC. V gene TRBV5-1 combines with J gene TRBJ2-5; 10 nucleotides match TRBD2. V was pared by 4 bases and J by 0 bases, with 6 bases of the junction left unmatched. Germline CDR1 SGHRS, CDR2 YFSETQ. CDR3 length: 16 residues. The variable domain in full, completed from reference TRBV5-1 and TRBJ2-5, reads KAGVTQTPRYLIKTRGQQVTLSCSPISGHRSVSWYQQTPGQGLQFLFEYFSETQRNKGNFPGRFSGRQFSNSRSEMNVSTLELGDSALYLCASSRGLAANQETQYFGPGTRLLVL.

This sequence joins TRBV7-2 and TRBJ2-7, with 7 bases that match TRBD2. The length of the CDR3 is 13 residues. V lost 1 base to trimming and J lost 5 bases; unmatched junction nucleotides: 2. Germline CDR1 and CDR2: SGHTA and FQGNSA. The CDR3 bases are TGTGCCAGCAGCTTAGAGGGAGGGGACGAGCAGTACTTC. As protein: CASSLEGGDEQYF.

This clone was observed a handful of times. The rearrangement joins TRBV7-9 to TRBJ1-3; D unresolved. Trimming stripped 8 bases from V and 0 bases from J, with 5 bases between. Germline V CDR1 and CDR2: SEHNR, FQNEAQ (reference sequence). The CDR3 sequence is 12 residues long. The CDR3 coding sequence is TGTGCCAGCGGGAGCTCTGGAAACACCATATATTTT. Translating gives CASGSSGNTIYF.

This clone is a singleton in its sample. The J gene is TRBJ2-3, the V gene TRBV18, with D perhaps matching TRBD1 or TRBD2 (5 bases each). The CDR3 sequence is 16 residues long. From germline, CDR1 is KGHSH and CDR2 LQKENI. Trimming removed 0 bases at V and 1 base at J, with 11 bases between. The CDR3 is CASSPPGAGGTDTQYF. The CDR3 DNA reads TGTGCCAGCTCACCACCTGGGGCGGGCGGCACAGATACGCAGTATTTT.

The chain uses TRBV30 and TRBJ2-3; maybe TRBD2 (5 bases). CDR1 is GTSNPN and CDR2 is SVGIG in the germline V gene (reference sequence). The CDR3 contains 13 residues. V lost 4 bases and J lost 3, with 11 bases in between. CDR3 loop: CAWILPGTDTQYF. The CDR3 nucleotides read TGTGCCTGGATTCTCCCGGGGACAGATACGCAGTATTTT.

This clone has just one count. This chain links TRBV7-3 with TRBJ2-4; maybe TRBD2 (6 bases). The CDR3 extends over 15 amino acids. With 5 bases removed from V and 9 bases from J, the gap between germline ends came to 20 bases. Germline CDR1 is SGHTA and CDR2 is FQGTGA. The chain's CDR3 is CASSLSGPKGGIQYF. In DNA, the CDR3 is TGTGCCAGCAGCCTCAGCGGGCCAAAGGGAGGCATTCAGTACTTC.

The chain uses TRBV6-5 and TRBJ1-1; D is unclear. The germline gives CDR1 MNHEY, CDR2 SVGAGI. V was pared by 1 base and J by 1 base, with 10 bases between. CDR3 length equals 15 residues. The CDR3 sequence: CASSYYGHSNTEAFF. DNA for the CDR3: TGTGCCAGCAGTTACTATGGCCATTCGAACACTGAAGCTTTCTTT.

The rearrangement joins TRBV10-3 to TRBJ2-1, with 8 positions matching TRBD1. This CDR3 comprises 15 residues. Germline V lookup: CDR1 ENHRY, CDR2 SYGVKD. The ends lost 4 bases at V and 6 bases at J; junction bases unmatched: 8. The DNA for the CDR3 is TGTGCCATCAGTGGGAGTGCCAGGGGGCTCAATGAGCAGTTCTTC. It encodes CAISGSARGLNEQFF.

Written as DNA, the CDR3 is TGTGCCAGCAGCAAAGACGGCGGGGAGCTGTTTTTT. The encoded protein is CASSKDGGELFF. The V gene is TRBV21-1, the J gene TRBJ2-2; the D call TRBD2 from the table was never checked on the DNA. TRBV21-1 is noted as a pseudogene. The CDR3 contains 12 residues.

The CDR3 sequence is CASRSEQGLRYNEQFF. CDR3 DNA sequence: TGTGCCAGCAGGTCCGAACAGGGCCTACGCTACAATGAGCAGTTCTTC. The chain employs TRBV5-6 and TRBJ2-1, with D perhaps TRBD1 (6 bases). Trimming cost V 5 bases and J 3 bases, with 18 bases left between them. This CDR3 is built from 16 residues. Looked up from germline, CDR1 is SGHDT and CDR2 is YYEEEE.

Here the CDR3 reads CASSLAVTGGFRTEAFF. CDR3 nucleotide sequence: TGCGCCAGCAGCTTGGCCGTTACAGGGGGGTTTCGGACTGAAGCTTTCTTT. This sequence joins TRBV5-1 and TRBJ1-1, with 8 bases aligning to TRBD1. Germline V gives CDR1 SGHRS, CDR2 YFSETQ. The J segment lost 5 bases and the V segment lost 0 bases, leaving 12 bases of the junction unmatched. The CDR3 is 17 residues long.